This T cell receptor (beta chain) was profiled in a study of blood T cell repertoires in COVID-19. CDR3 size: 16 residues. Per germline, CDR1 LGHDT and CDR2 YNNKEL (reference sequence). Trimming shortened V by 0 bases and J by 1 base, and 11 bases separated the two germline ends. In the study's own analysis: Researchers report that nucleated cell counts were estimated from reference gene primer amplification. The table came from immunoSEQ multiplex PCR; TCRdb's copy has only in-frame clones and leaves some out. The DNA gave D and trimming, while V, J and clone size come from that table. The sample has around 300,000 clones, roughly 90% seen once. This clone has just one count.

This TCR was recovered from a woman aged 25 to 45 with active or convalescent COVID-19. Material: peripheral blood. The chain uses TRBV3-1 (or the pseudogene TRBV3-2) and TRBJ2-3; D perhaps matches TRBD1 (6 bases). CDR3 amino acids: CASSQDVGQRTDTQYF. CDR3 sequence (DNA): TGTGCCAGCAGCCAAGATGTAGGACAGCGCACAGATACGCAGTATTTT.